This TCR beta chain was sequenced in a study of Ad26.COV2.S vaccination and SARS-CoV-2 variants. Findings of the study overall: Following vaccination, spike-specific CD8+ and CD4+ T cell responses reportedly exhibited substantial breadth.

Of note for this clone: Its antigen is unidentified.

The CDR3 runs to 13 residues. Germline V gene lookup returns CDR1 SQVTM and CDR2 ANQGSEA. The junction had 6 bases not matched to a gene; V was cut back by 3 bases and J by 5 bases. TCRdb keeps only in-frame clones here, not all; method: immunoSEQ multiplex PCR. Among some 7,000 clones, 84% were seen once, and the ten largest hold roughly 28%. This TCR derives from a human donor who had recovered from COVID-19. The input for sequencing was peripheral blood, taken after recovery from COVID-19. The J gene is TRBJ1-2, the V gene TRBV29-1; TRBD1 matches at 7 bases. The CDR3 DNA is TGCAGCGTTGAGGCGATGACAGGGTATGGCTACACCTTC. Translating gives CSVEAMTGYGYTF.